These 21 T cell receptor beta chains were all obtained from the same sample, sequenced in a study of blood T cell repertoires in COVID-19. Clones were sequenced by immunoSEQ multiplex PCR, and TCRdb holds only the in-frame ones, with some missing. The data show 250,000 to 300,000 clones, 91% seen once. The sequencing input was PBMCs or T cells enriched from blood (not recorded which). These receptors originate from a human donor in a cohort exposed to, infected with or recovered from COVID-19 (not recorded which). The donor label of this sample is uncertain.

V usage is TRBV9 and J usage is TRBJ1-1; unclear D gene. The CDR3 spans 15 residues. Trimming cost V 0 bases and J 0 bases, with 9 bases left between them. Germline values: CDR1 SGDLS, CDR2 YYNGEE. The DNA for the CDR3 is TGTGCCAGCAGCGTAGGGGCATCAATGAACACTGAAGCTTTCTTT. Protein sequence: CASSVGASMNTEAFF.

The rearrangement joins TRBV19 to TRBJ1-6, with TRBD1 identical over 7 bases. Unmatched junction bases numbered 3, after V lost 1 base and J lost 0 bases. The V gene's germline CDR1 is LNHDA and CDR2 SQIVND (reference sequence). The CDR3 has 17 amino acids. The DNA of the CDR3 is TGTGCCAGTAGTATAGGGACAGGCGACTCCTATAATTCACCCCTCCACTTT. Amino acid sequence: CASSIGTGDSYNSPLHF.

The genes are TRBV25-1 and TRBJ2-7, with 9 bases fitting TRBD1. V lost 5 bases, J lost 10 bases, and 9 bases stayed unmatched. The CDR3 loop spans 13 amino acids. The V gene's germline CDR1 is MGHDK and CDR2 SYGVNS. The CDR3 spells CASSLVTGGGQYF. DNA for the CDR3: TGTGCCAGCAGTCTAGTAACAGGGGGCGGACAGTACTTC.

The V call is TRBV5-6, the J call TRBJ1-2; D is possibly TRBD1 (5 bases). V gave up 5 bases and J gave up 3 bases, with 14 bases separating them. CDR1 is SGHDT, CDR2 YYEEEE, per germline. The CDR3 runs to 14 residues. CDR3 in amino acids: CASRPVGRDYGYTF. For the CDR3, the DNA is TGTGCCAGCAGGCCTGTGGGCAGGGACTATGGCTACACCTTC. Using reference TRBV5-6 and TRBJ1-2 for the parts outside the CDR3, the full variable domain is DAGVTQSPTHLIKTRGQQVTLRCSPKSGHDTVSWYQQALGQGPQFIFQYYEEEERQRGNFPDRFSGHQFPNYSSELNVNALLLGDSALYLCASRPVGRDYGYTFGSGTRLTVV.

The chain employs TRBV5-1 and TRBJ1-1, with D uncertain. Looked up from germline, CDR1 is SGHRS and CDR2 is YFSETQ. With 0 bases removed from V and 1 base from J, the gap between germline ends came to 7 bases. CDR3 size: 14 residues. This CDR3 reads CASSLGGANTEAFF. CDR3 DNA: TGCGCCAGCAGCTTGGGGGGAGCGAACACTGAAGCTTTCTTT.

CDR3 protein: CASSEGESYNEQFF. As DNA, the CDR3 is TGTGCCAGCAGCGAGGGCGAATCCTACAATGAGCAGTTCTTC. The V gene is TRBV2, the J gene TRBJ2-1; D might be TRBD2 (5 bases). The CDR3 consists of 14 residues. Trimming removed 6 bases from V and 1 base from J, with 10 bases in between. Per germline, CDR1 SNHLY and CDR2 FYNNEI. The entire variable domain, with the rest obtained from reference TRBV2 and TRBJ2-1, is as follows: EPEVTQTPSHQVTQMGQEVILRCVPISNHLYFYWYRQILGQKVEFLVSFYNNEISEKSEIFDDQFSVERPDGSNFTLKIRSTKLEDSAMYFCASSEGESYNEQFFGPGTRLTVL.

This clone was detected once. Other nucleotide sequences from this sample produce the same CDR3. This chain links TRBV10-3 with TRBJ1-1, with 8 bases aligning to TRBD1. V trimming: 6 bases; J trimming: 1 base; junction bases outside the gene matches: 1. The CDR3 is made up of 13 amino acids. The germline gives CDR1 ENHRY, CDR2 SYGVKD. The chain's CDR3 is CAISGQGNTEAFF. The CDR3 DNA follows: TGTGCCATCAGCGGACAGGGGAACACTGAAGCTTTCTTT.

The chain employs TRBV20-1 and TRBJ1-4; D is unclear. The germline V gene has CDR1 DFQATT and CDR2 SNEGSKA (reference sequence). The CDR3 loop spans 11 amino acids. The V gene lost 2 bases and the J gene lost 8 bases, with 6 bases spanning the gap. The CDR3 DNA sequence: TGCAGTGCTAGACAACTAGAAAAACTGTTTTTT. Translation gives CSARQLEKLFF.

The chain uses TRBV2 and TRBJ1-1; TRBD1 matches 10 bases. Trimming took 10 bases from V and 3 from J; bases not matched to a gene: 8. This CDR3 has 14 amino acids. Germline values: CDR1 SNHLY, CDR2 FYNNEI. DNA for the CDR3: TGTGCCACCTCCCGACAGGGGGCATACACTGAAGCTTTCTTT. Translating it yields CATSRQGAYTEAFF.

This chain links TRBV7-2 with TRBJ2-2, with 9 bases that match TRBD2. Germline loops: CDR1 SGHTA, CDR2 FQGNSA. The CDR3 totals 17 residues. The V and J ends lost 3 bases and 2 bases, in that order; junction bases with no gene match: 7. The CDR3 here is CASSFPSGGTNTGELFF. The CDR3 coding sequence is TGTGCCAGCAGCTTTCCAAGCGGGGGGACTAACACCGGGGAGCTGTTTTTT.

V usage is TRBV11-2 and J usage is TRBJ2-7, with 7 bases matching TRBD1. V lost 5 bases and J lost 3; bases outside the gene matches: 16. This CDR3 comprises 17 residues. The germline V gene has CDR1 SGHAT and CDR2 FQNNGV. The CDR3 here is CASSGRLNRGSRYEQYF. The CDR3 DNA reads as TGTGCCAGCAGCGGGCGTTTGAACAGGGGTTCCCGCTACGAGCAGTACTTC. Based on the CDR3 plus reference TRBV11-2 and TRBJ2-7, the full variable domain is EAGVAQSPRYKIIEKRQSVAFWCNPISGHATLYWYQQILGQGPKLLIQFQNNGVVDDSQLPKDRFSAERLKGVDSTLKIQPAKLEDSAVYLCASSGRLNRGSRYEQYFGPGTRLTVT.

The rearrangement joins TRBV30 to TRBJ1-2; 7 bases are a match to TRBD1. The CDR3 sequence is 20 residues long. CDR1 and CDR2 from the germline V gene are GTSNPN and SVGIG (reference sequence). After removal of 2 bases from V and 1 base from J, the junction contained 22 bases not matched to a gene. CDR3 amino acids: CAWSLYGDSFQLRINYGYTF. CDR3 DNA: TGTGCCTGGAGTCTGTACGGGGACAGCTTTCAGTTAAGAATTAACTATGGCTACACCTTC. The whole variable domain, filled in from reference TRBV30 and TRBJ1-2, reads SQTIHQWPATLVQPVGSPLSLECTVEGTSNPNLYWYRQAAGRGLQLLFYSVGIGQISSEVPQNLSASRPQDRQFILSSKKLLLSDSGFYLCAWSLYGDSFQLRINYGYTFGSGTRLTVV.

The chain links TRBV27 to TRBJ2-3, with D maybe TRBD2 (5 bases). The CDR3 is made up of 15 amino acids. Germline CDR1 MNHEY, CDR2 SMNVEV (reference sequence). The germline V and J ends were trimmed by 10 bases and 2 bases, with 19 bases remaining between them. As DNA, the CDR3 is TGTGCCACCTCCAATGACGGGATTCTCACAGATACGCAGTATTTT. It yields the protein CATSNDGILTDTQYF.

The chain has TRBV11-2 and TRBJ2-1, with 8 bases that match TRBD2. This CDR3 has 16 amino acids. The germline gives CDR1 SGHAT, CDR2 FQNNGV. J was trimmed by 6 bases and V by 4 bases; bases with no gene match: 11. The CDR3 protein is CASSSVRGGPGNEQFF. The CDR3 DNA sequence: TGTGCCAGCAGCTCGGTCCGGGGGGGCCCTGGCAATGAGCAGTTCTTC. Using reference TRBV11-2 and TRBJ2-1 for the parts outside the CDR3, the full variable domain is EAGVAQSPRYKIIEKRQSVAFWCNPISGHATLYWYQQILGQGPKLLIQFQNNGVVDDSQLPKDRFSAERLKGVDSTLKIQPAKLEDSAVYLCASSSVRGGPGNEQFFGPGTRLTVL.

The gene calls are TRBV29-1 and TRBJ2-3; weak D call: TRBD1 (5 bases). This CDR3 has 13 amino acids. V dropped 2 bases and J dropped 3 bases, with 9 bases sitting between them. The germline V gene has CDR1 SQVTM and CDR2 ANQGSEA. CDR3 in amino acids: CSVEMGRTDTQYF. In DNA, the CDR3 is TGCAGCGTTGAAATGGGGCGGACAGATACGCAGTATTTT.

The chain links TRBV1 to TRBJ2-7; the DNA was not used to check the table's D call, TRBD1. TRBV1 is a documented pseudogene. This CDR3 has 16 amino acids. The CDR3 sequence: CTSSQGWRQGLNEQYF. CDR3 coding DNA: TGCACCAGCAGCCAGGGCTGGCGGCAGGGGCTCAACGAGCAGTACTTC.

V gene TRBV7-6 combines with J gene TRBJ2-3, with TRBD2 matching 10 bases. This CDR3 has 15 amino acids. The germline gives CDR1 SGHVS, CDR2 FNYEAQ. Trimming took 5 bases from V and 1 from J; bases not matched to a gene: 3. CDR3 in DNA: TGTGCCAGCAGCATCCTAGCGGGAGGCACAGATACGCAGTATTTT. This translates into CASSILAGGTDTQYF.

In this sample, this clone turned up a few times. V usage is TRBV18 and J usage is TRBJ1-5; no firm D call. V shed 2 bases and J shed 0 bases, with 8 bases lying between them. The CDR3 is made up of 15 amino acids. Germline assignment: CDR1 KGHSH and CDR2 LQKENI. The CDR3 reads CASSPVSVSNQPQHF. CDR3 nucleotides: TGTGCCAGCTCACCAGTGAGCGTTAGCAATCAGCCCCAGCATTTT.

J is TRBJ2-3 and V is TRBV4-2, with 11 bases lining up with TRBD1. Germline loops: CDR1 LGHNA, CDR2 YNFKEQ. The CDR3 has 15 residues. V was clipped by 4 bases and J by 6 bases; unmatched bases: 6. The CDR3 nucleotides are TGTGCCAGCAGCCTGGACAGGGGGCGAGGGGATACGCAGTATTTT. Residues: CASSLDRGRGDTQYF.

This chain connects TRBV28 to TRBJ1-2; 8 bases match TRBD1. With V trimmed by 6 bases and J by 8 bases, 20 bases remained unmatched. This CDR3 region has 17 residues. Per germline, CDR1 MDHEN and CDR2 SYDVKM. CDR3 bases: TGTGCCAGCAGCACTGGACAGGGCCTTCTCAGTGGTCTCGGCTACACCTTC. This encodes CASSTGQGLLSGLGYTF.

The V call is TRBV19, the J call TRBJ2-1; D gene ambiguous. The CDR3 is 16 amino acids. The V and J ends lost 7 bases and 1 base respectively, with 17 bases between them. The germline V gene encodes CDR1 LNHDA and CDR2 SQIVND (reference sequence). The CDR3: CASKTVQAASYNEQFF. In DNA, the CDR3 is TGTGCCAGTAAGACCGTCCAGGCCGCGTCCTACAATGAGCAGTTCTTC.